Each of the 27 T cell receptor beta chains below was sequenced from the same sample in a study of shared clonotypes between healthy human individuals. Selected positively for CCR7 and CD45RO-negative, naive CD8 cells excluded terminally differentiated effector memory CD45RA+ cells. TCRdb's copy holds only in-frame clones and misses some; the assay was immunoSEQ multiplex PCR. This table has millions of clones, 85% to 95% appearing once. Sample: naive CD8+ T cells sorted from blood. Source of these receptors: a man aged 18 to 35 in good health.

The gene calls are TRBV9 and TRBJ2-7; D possibly matches TRBD1 or TRBD2 (5 bases each). The CDR3 is 16 amino acids. V was trimmed by 0 bases and J by 2 bases, leaving 15 bases between them. The V gene's germline CDR1 is SGDLS and CDR2 YYNGEE. CDR3 region: CASSVEDLGETYEQYF. The DNA of the CDR3 is TGTGCCAGCAGCGTAGAGGATTTGGGGGAGACCTACGAGCAGTACTTC. The whole variable domain, filled in from reference TRBV9 and TRBJ2-7, reads DSGVTQTPKHLITATGQRVTLRCSPRSGDLSVYWYQQSLDQGLQFLIQYYNGEERAKGNILERFSAQQFPDLHSELNLSSLELGDSALYFCASSVEDLGETYEQYFGPGTRLTVT.

J is TRBJ1-5 and V is TRBV2; 9 bases match TRBD1. The length of the CDR3 is 15 residues. The V gene end was trimmed by 2 bases and the J gene end by 4 bases; junction bases not matched to a gene: 3. The germline gives CDR1 SNHLY, CDR2 FYNNEI. The CDR3 DNA reads as TGTGCCAGCAGTGAATGGGGACAGGGAAATCAGCCCCAGCATTTT. Residues: CASSEWGQGNQPQHF.

This chain joins TRBV9 and TRBJ2-7; TRBD1 matches 9 bases. This CDR3 comprises 15 residues. Germline assignment: CDR1 SGDLS and CDR2 YYNGEE. Unmatched junction bases numbered 6, after V lost 4 bases and J lost 1 base. CDR3 sequence: CASSPFGQGSYEQYF. In DNA, the CDR3 is TGTGCCAGCAGCCCCTTCGGACAGGGGTCCTACGAGCAGTACTTC.

The V gene is TRBV27, the J gene TRBJ2-2; D is uncertain. There are 13 residues in the CDR3. Trimming pared 8 bases from V and 1 base from J, leaving 8 bases between. In germline, CDR1 is MNHEY, CDR2 SMNVEV (reference sequence). CDR3 coding DNA: TGTGCCAGCCGGACCCAGAACACCGGGGAGCTGTTTTTT. Its translation: CASRTQNTGELFF.

The CDR3 spells CASSLSPANTEAFF. CDR3 DNA: TGTGCCAGCAGCTTGTCCCCAGCGAACACTGAAGCTTTCTTT. The chain couples TRBV5-4 to TRBJ1-1; D remains unclear. The germline V and J ends were trimmed by 1 base and 1 base, with 8 bases remaining between them. Germline-derived CDR1 and CDR2 are SGHNT and YYREEE (reference sequence). This CDR3 has 14 residues.

This CDR3 is CASSSPTGYETQYF. The CDR3 nucleotides read TGTGCCAGCAGTTCCCCGACAGGGTACGAGACCCAGTACTTC. The V and J genes are TRBV27 and TRBJ2-5, with TRBD1 identical over 7 bases. V was pared by 4 bases and J by 5 bases, with 7 bases of the junction left unmatched. This CDR3 is built from 14 residues. The germline V gene has CDR1 MNHEY and CDR2 SMNVEV (reference sequence).

V is TRBV27 and J is TRBJ2-2; no clear D gene. The CDR3 spans 13 residues. Between the trimmed V and J ends, which lost 6 bases and 6 bases, there was a span of 11 bases. Per germline, CDR1 MNHEY and CDR2 SMNVEV (reference sequence). The CDR3 bases are TGTGCCAGCAGCCACCTCGGGCCCGGGGAGCTGTTTTTT. Protein product: CASSHLGPGELFF.

This chain connects TRBV9 to TRBJ1-5; D is perhaps TRBD1 (6 bases). With 4 bases removed from V and 3 bases from J, the gap between germline ends came to 11 bases. This CDR3 is built from 14 residues. Germline-derived CDR1 and CDR2 are SGDLS and YYNGEE. The CDR3 region is CASSPDSFNQPQHF. CDR3 DNA sequence: TGTGCCAGCAGCCCGGACAGCTTCAATCAGCCCCAGCATTTT.

As regards this clone: The junction does not match germline at one end; this may be a read error. V and J are TRBV2 and TRBJ2-1; tentative D call: TRBD2 (7 bases). CDR3 length: 17 amino acids. CDR1 is SNHLY and CDR2 is FYNNEI in the germline V gene. The CDR3 DNA sequence: TGTGCCAGCAGCGAAGGCGCGGGGGCCGGCTCCTACAATGAGCAGTTCTTC. Amino acid sequence: CASSEGAGAGSYNEQFF. Filled out from reference TRBV2 and TRBJ2-1, the complete variable domain reads EPEVTQTPSHQVTQMGQEVILRCVPISNHLYFYWYRQILGQKVEFLVSFYNNEISEKSEIFDDQFSVERPDGSNFTLKIRSTKLEDSAMYFCASSEGAGAGSYNEQFFGPGTRLTVL.

This chain joins TRBV9 and TRBJ2-7, with D possibly TRBD1 on 5 matching bases. Germline V gives CDR1 SGDLS, CDR2 YYNGEE. CDR3 length equals 14 residues. The ends were cut back, 0 bases at V and 0 bases at J, with 7 bases in the middle. The CDR3 DNA is TGTGCCAGCAGCGTAGAACAGGCCTCCTACGAGCAGTACTTC. It encodes CASSVEQASYEQYF.

The CDR3 reads CASSQVRGNSGNTIYF. DNA of the CDR3: TGCGCCAGCAGCCAAGTCAGGGGAAATTCTGGAAACACCATATATTTT. The chain is built from TRBV4-1 and TRBJ1-3; tentative D call: TRBD1 (6 bases). V lost 1 base, J lost 1 base, and 11 bases lay in between. The CDR3 has 16 amino acids. In germline, CDR1 is MGHRA, CDR2 YSYEKL.

The chain recombines TRBV9 with TRBJ2-7, with D uncertain. The CDR3 is 13 amino acids. Trimming shortened V by 4 bases and J by 3 bases, and 11 bases separated the two germline ends. Germline values: CDR1 SGDLS, CDR2 YYNGEE. The CDR3, as DNA: TGTGCCAGCAGCCCGTCCGGTTTCTACGAGCAGTACTTC. It is translated as CASSPSGFYEQYF.

The chain joins TRBV4-2 to TRBJ2-2; D is unresolved. The CDR3 runs to 16 residues. From germline, CDR1 is LGHNA and CDR2 YNFKEQ. The germline V and J ends were trimmed by 4 bases and 4 bases, with 16 bases remaining between them. CDR3 bases: TGTGCCAGCAGCCCTCAATCAACGGGTGGCACCGGGGAGCTGTTTTTT. The encoded protein is CASSPQSTGGTGELFF.

The V call is TRBV5-1, the J call TRBJ2-3, with a weak D call TRBD1 (5 bases). CDR1 is SGHRS, CDR2 YFSETQ, per germline. The germline V and J ends were trimmed by 4 bases and 0 bases, with 12 bases remaining between them. The CDR3 is 15 residues long. CDR3 loop: CASSPLGASTDTQYF. The DNA for the CDR3 is TGCGCCAGCAGCCCATTAGGGGCGAGCACAGATACGCAGTATTTT.

The chain couples TRBV12-5 to TRBJ1-2, with no clear D. CDR1 is LGHNT and CDR2 is FRNRAP in the germline V gene. Trimming shortened V by 5 bases and J by 4 bases, and 8 bases separated the two germline ends. This CDR3 has 12 amino acids. The CDR3 region has the DNA TGTGCTAGTGGTCTAGACCTCTATGGCTACACCTTC. Translation gives CASGLDLYGYTF.

This chain uses TRBV27 with TRBJ2-1; TRBD2 agrees at 7 bases. V lost 4 bases, J lost 8 bases, and 5 bases stayed unmatched. Germline values: CDR1 MNHEY, CDR2 SMNVEV (reference sequence). The CDR3 is 13 residues long. DNA of the CDR3: TGTGCCAGCAGTTGGACTAGAGCCGATGAGCAGTTCTTC. This translates into CASSWTRADEQFF.

CDR3 sequence reads: CASSSHRGLENTEAFF. CDR3 coding DNA: TGCGCCAGCAGCTCACACAGGGGGCTGGAGAACACTGAAGCTTTCTTT. This chain connects TRBV5-1 to TRBJ1-1; 9 bases align to TRBD1. The ends lost 3 bases at V and 1 base at J; junction bases unmatched: 7. Germline CDR1 SGHRS, CDR2 YFSETQ. CDR3 length equals 16 residues.

This sequence joins TRBV9 and TRBJ2-7, with 8 bases lining up with TRBD1. V shed 4 bases and J 5 bases; nucleotides not matched to a gene: 5. The germline gives CDR1 SGDLS, CDR2 YYNGEE. The CDR3 runs 13 residues. For the CDR3, the DNA is TGTGCCAGCAGCTCCCAGGGGGCGGACGAGCAGTACTTC. Translated, it gives CASSSQGADEQYF.

V and J are TRBV4-3 and TRBJ2-7, with 12 bases that match TRBD2. The CDR3 is 16 amino acids. The ends lost 0 bases at V and 9 bases at J; junction bases unmatched: 9. Per germline, CDR1 LGHNA and CDR2 YSLEER. CDR3: CASSQDLLAGGPGQYF. The DNA of the CDR3 is TGCGCCAGCAGCCAAGATCTCCTAGCGGGAGGGCCAGGGCAGTACTTC.

The gene calls are TRBV29-1 and TRBJ2-7; D is uncertain. The V gene lost 2 bases and the J gene lost 6 bases, with 11 bases spanning the gap. Looked up from germline, CDR1 is SQVTM and CDR2 is ANQGSEA. The CDR3 is made up of 12 amino acids. The chain's CDR3 is CSVESEAVEQYF. In DNA, the CDR3 is TGCAGCGTTGAAAGTGAGGCGGTCGAGCAGTACTTC.

The chain has TRBV13 and TRBJ2-3; D is possibly TRBD1 (6 bases). The germline gives CDR1 PRHDT, CDR2 FYEKMQ (reference sequence). The CDR3 contains 14 residues. V dropped 5 bases and J dropped 6 bases, with 15 bases sitting between them. As DNA, the CDR3 is TGTGCCAGCAGCCCCATGGGGGCTGCGGATACGCAGTATTTT. It specifies CASSPMGAADTQYF.

The chain employs TRBV7-9 and TRBJ1-6; 10 bases are shared with TRBD1. Germline V lookup: CDR1 SEHNR, CDR2 FQNEAQ (reference sequence). Unmatched junction bases numbered 5, after V lost 5 bases and J lost 4 bases. This CDR3 comprises 16 residues. The DNA of the CDR3 is TGTGCCAGCAGCATCCGGGACAGGGGATATAATTCACCCCTCCACTTT. Translating it yields CASSIRDRGYNSPLHF.

V and J are TRBV6-5 and TRBJ1-2; D gene ambiguous. V lost 5 bases and J 3 bases, leaving 1 base between the germline ends. Germline V gives CDR1 MNHEY, CDR2 SVGAGI. The CDR3 spans 10 residues. The CDR3 nucleotides are TGTGCCAGCAGTGACTATGGCTACACCTTC. This gives the protein CASSDYGYTF.

The chain links TRBV4-1 to TRBJ1-5; a weak D match, TRBD1 (5 bases). CDR3 length: 17 residues. V was shortened by 1 base and J by 6 bases, with 19 bases between the two germline ends. Germline V CDR1 and CDR2: MGHRA, YSYEKL. CDR3 DNA: TGCGCCAGCAGCCAAGGCGGAGGGGAGGTGTTCACTCAGCCCCAGCATTTT. It encodes CASSQGGGEVFTQPQHF.

This clone was picked up a small number of times. In nucleotides, the CDR3 is TGTGCCAGCAGTAGAGGGGTTGTTGCTAGCGGGAGTAATGAGCAGTTCTTC. Translated, it gives CASSRGVVASGSNEQFF. V usage is TRBV27 and J usage is TRBJ2-1, with 10 nucleotides matching TRBD2. The CDR3 has 17 amino acids. Trimming removed 5 bases from V and 7 bases from J; junction bases left unmatched: 14. Germline values: CDR1 MNHEY, CDR2 SMNVEV (reference sequence).

The V and J genes are TRBV5-4 and TRBJ2-1; the D gene is possibly TRBD1 (5 bases). The V end was cut by 2 bases, the J end by 8 bases, with 11 bases between. CDR1 and CDR2 (germline): SGHNT, YYREEE (reference sequence). The CDR3 is made up of 13 amino acids. The CDR3 DNA reads TGTGCCAGCAGCTTTCAGGGCCCGGATGAGCAGTTCTTC. This encodes CASSFQGPDEQFF.

The rearrangement links TRBV28 to TRBJ1-2; possible D gene TRBD1, 5 bases. Trimming left V 5 bases short and J 7 bases short, with 11 bases between. The CDR3 runs 12 residues. Germline V lookup: CDR1 MDHEN, CDR2 SYDVKM. The CDR3 coding sequence is TGTGCCAGCAGTCCGGGGGGGTCTGGCTACACCTTC. This encodes CASSPGGSGYTF.